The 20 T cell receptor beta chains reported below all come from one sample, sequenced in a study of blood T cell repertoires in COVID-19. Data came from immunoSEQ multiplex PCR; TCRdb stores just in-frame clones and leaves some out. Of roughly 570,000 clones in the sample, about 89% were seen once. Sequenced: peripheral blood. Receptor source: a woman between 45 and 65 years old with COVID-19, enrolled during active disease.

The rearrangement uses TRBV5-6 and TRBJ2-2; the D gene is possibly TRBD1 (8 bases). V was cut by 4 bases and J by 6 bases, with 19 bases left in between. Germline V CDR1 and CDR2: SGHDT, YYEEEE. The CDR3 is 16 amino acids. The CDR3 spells CASSEGGTGGAGELFF. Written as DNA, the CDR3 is TGTGCCAGCAGCGAAGGCGGAACAGGGGGGGCCGGGGAGCTGTTTTTT.

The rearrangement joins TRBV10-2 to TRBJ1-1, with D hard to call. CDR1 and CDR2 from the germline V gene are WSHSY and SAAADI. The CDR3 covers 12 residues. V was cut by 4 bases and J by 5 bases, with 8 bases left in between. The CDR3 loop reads CASSGSGTEAFF. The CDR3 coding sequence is TGCGCCAGCAGTGGATCGGGGACTGAAGCTTTCTTT.

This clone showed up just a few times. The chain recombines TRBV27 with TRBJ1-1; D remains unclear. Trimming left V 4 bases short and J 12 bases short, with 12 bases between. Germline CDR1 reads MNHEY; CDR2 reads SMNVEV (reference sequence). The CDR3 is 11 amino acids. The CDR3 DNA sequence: TGTGCCAGCAGTTCCTCTAAGAGAACTTTCTTT. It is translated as CASSSSKRTFF.

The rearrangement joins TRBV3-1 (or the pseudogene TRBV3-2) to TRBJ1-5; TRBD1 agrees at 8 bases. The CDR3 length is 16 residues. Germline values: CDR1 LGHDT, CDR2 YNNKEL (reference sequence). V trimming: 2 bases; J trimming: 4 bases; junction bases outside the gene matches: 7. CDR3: CASSQFLGTGNQPQHF. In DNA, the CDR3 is TGTGCCAGCAGCCAATTTCTCGGGACAGGAAATCAGCCCCAGCATTTT.

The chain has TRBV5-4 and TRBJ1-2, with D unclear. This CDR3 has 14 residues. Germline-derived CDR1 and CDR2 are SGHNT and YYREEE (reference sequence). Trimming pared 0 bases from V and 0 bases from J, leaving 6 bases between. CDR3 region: CASSLATANYGYTF. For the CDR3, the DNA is TGTGCCAGCAGCTTGGCCACAGCTAACTATGGCTACACCTTC.

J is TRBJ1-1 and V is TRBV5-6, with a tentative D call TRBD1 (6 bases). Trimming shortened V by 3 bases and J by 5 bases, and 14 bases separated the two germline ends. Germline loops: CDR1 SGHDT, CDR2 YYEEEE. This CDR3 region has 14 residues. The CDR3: CASSSRGKGTEAFF. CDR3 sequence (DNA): TGTGCCAGCAGCTCCAGGGGCAAAGGAACTGAAGCTTTCTTT. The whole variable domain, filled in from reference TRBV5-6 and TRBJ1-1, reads DAGVTQSPTHLIKTRGQQVTLRCSPKSGHDTVSWYQQALGQGPQFIFQYYEEEERQRGNFPDRFSGHQFPNYSSELNVNALLLGDSALYLCASSSRGKGTEAFFGQGTRLTVV.

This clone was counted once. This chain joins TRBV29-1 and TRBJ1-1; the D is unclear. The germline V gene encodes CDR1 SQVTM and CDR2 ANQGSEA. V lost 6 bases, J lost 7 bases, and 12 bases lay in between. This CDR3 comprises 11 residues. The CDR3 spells CSVEGVLEAFF. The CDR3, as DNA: TGCAGCGTCGAGGGAGTCCTTGAAGCTTTCTTT. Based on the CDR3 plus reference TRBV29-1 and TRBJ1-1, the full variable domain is SAVISQKPSRDICQRGTSLTIQCQVDSQVTMMFWYRQQPGQSLTLIATANQGSEATYESGFVIDKFPISRPNLTFSTLTVSNMSPEDSSIYLCSVEGVLEAFFGQGTRLTVV.

The CDR3 is CASSHTTHREPDTQYF. The CDR3 nucleotides read TGTGCCAGCAGCCATACGACCCACAGGGAGCCGGATACGCAGTATTTT. The chain carries TRBV2 and TRBJ2-3; TRBD1 might be the D (6 bases). Trimming pared 6 bases from V and 6 bases from J, leaving 22 bases between. The CDR3 has 16 amino acids. Germline V lookup: CDR1 SNHLY, CDR2 FYNNEI.

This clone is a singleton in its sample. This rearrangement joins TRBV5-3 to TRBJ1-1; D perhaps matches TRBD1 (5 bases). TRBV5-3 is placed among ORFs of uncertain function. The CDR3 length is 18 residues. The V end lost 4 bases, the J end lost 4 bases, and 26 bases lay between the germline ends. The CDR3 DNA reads TGTGCCAGAAGCGCTCCCCAGTGGACACAATGGGGAATCACTGAAGCTTTCTTT. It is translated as CARSAPQWTQWGITEAFF.

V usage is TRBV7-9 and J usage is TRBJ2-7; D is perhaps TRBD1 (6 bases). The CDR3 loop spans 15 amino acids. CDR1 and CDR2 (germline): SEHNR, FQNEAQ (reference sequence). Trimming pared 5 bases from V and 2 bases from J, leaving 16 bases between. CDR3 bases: TGTGCCAGCAGCCGATGGGGGACAAAGGCCTACGAGCAGTACTTC. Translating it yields CASSRWGTKAYEQYF.

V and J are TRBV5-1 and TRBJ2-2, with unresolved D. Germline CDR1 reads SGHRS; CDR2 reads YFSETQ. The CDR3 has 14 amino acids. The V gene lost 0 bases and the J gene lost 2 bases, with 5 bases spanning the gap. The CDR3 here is CASSLDSNTGELFF. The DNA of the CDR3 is TGCGCCAGCAGCTTGGACAGTAACACCGGGGAGCTGTTTTTT.

The DNA of the CDR3 is TGTGCCAGCAGCTTGGTGGGACAGGGCAATTCACCCCTCCACTTT. Its translation is CASSLVGQGNSPLHF. The rearrangement joins TRBV13 to TRBJ1-6; 9 bases agree with TRBD1. CDR1 is PRHDT, CDR2 FYEKMQ, per germline (reference sequence). The ends lost 3 bases at V and 7 bases at J; junction bases unmatched: 4. The CDR3 consists of 15 residues. Drawing the rest from reference TRBV13 and TRBJ1-6, the complete variable domain is AAGVIQSPRHLIKEKRETATLKCYPIPRHDTVYWYQQGPGQDPQFLISFYEKMQSDKGSIPDRFSAQQFSDYHSELNMSSLELGDSALYFCASSLVGQGNSPLHFGNGTRLTVT.

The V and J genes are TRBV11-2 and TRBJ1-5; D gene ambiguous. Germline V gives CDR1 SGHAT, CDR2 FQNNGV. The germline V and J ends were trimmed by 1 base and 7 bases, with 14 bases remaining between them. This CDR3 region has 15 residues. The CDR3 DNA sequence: TGTGCCAGCAGCTTAGGCCCCTCGGCCGGGCAGCCCCAGCATTTT. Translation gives CASSLGPSAGQPQHF.

CDR3: CASSVGGTDYGYTF. As DNA, the CDR3 is TGTGCCAGCAGCGTAGGGGGGACAGACTATGGCTACACCTTC. The chain has TRBV9 and TRBJ1-2; 7 bases fit TRBD1. CDR1 is SGDLS and CDR2 is YYNGEE in the germline V gene. V was clipped by 0 bases and J by 3 bases; unmatched bases: 2. The CDR3 runs to 14 residues.

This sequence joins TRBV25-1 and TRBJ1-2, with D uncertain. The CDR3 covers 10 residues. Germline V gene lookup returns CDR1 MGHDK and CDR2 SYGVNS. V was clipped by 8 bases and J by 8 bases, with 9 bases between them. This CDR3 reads CASWSGGYTF. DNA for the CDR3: TGTGCCAGCTGGTCAGGAGGCTACACCTTC.

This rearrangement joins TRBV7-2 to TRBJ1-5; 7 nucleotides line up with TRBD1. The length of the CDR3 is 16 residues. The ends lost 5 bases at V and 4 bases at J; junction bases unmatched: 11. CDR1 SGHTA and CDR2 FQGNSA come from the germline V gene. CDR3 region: CASSPSTGPFNQPQHF. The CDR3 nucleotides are TGTGCCAGCAGCCCGTCGACAGGGCCTTTTAATCAGCCCCAGCATTTT.

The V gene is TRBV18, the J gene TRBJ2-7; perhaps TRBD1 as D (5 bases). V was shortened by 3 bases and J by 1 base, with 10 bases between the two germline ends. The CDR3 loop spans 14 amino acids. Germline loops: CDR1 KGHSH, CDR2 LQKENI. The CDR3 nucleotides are TGTGCCAGCTCACCCCAGGGCATGTCCTACGAGCAGTACTTC. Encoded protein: CASSPQGMSYEQYF.

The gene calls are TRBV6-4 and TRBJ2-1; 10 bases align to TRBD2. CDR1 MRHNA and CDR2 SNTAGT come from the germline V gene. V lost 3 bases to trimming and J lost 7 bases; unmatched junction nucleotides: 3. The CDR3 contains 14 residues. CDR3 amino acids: CASSESGGVNEQFF. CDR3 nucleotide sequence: TGTGCCAGCAGTGAGAGCGGGGGGGTAAATGAGCAGTTCTTC.

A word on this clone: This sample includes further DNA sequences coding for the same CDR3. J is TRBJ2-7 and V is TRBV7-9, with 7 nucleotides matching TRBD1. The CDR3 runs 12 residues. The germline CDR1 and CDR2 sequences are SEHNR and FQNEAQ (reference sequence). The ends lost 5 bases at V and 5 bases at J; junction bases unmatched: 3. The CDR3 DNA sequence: TGTGCCAGCAGCCGGACAGGTAACGAGCAGTACTTC. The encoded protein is CASSRTGNEQYF.

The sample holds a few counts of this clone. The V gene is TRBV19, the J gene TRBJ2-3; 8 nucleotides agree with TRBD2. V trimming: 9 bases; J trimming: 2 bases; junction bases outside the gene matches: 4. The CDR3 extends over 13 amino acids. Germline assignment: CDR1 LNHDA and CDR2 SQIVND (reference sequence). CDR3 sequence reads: CASGGGPTDTQYF. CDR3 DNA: TGTGCCAGCGGGGGGGGGCCCACAGATACGCAGTATTTT. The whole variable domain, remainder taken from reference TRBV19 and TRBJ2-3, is DGGITQSPKYLFRKEGQNVTLSCEQNLNHDAMYWYRQDPGQGLRLIYYSQIVNDFQKGDIAEGYSVSREKKESFPLTVTSAQKNPTAFYLCASGGGPTDTQYFGPGTRLTVL.